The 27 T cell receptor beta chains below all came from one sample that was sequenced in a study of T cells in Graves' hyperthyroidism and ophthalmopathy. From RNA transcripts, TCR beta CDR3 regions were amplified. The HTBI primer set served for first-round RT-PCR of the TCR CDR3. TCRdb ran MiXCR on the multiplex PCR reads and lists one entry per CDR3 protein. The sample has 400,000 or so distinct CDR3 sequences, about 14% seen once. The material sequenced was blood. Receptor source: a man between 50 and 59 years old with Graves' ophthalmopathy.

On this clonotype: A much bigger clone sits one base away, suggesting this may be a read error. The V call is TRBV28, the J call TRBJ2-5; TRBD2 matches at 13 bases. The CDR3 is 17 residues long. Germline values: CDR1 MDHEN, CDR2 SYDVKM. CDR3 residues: CASGLGRTSGRWETQYF. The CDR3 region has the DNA TGTGCCAGCGGTTTAGGTCGGACTAGCGGGAGATGGGAGACCCAGTACTTC.

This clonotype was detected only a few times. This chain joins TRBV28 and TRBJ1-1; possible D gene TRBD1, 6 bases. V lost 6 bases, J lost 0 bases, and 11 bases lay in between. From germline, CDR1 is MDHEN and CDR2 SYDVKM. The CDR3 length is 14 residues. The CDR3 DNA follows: TGTGCCAGCAGGCCCGACAGGATGAACACTGAAGCTTTCTTT. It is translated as CASRPDRMNTEAFF.

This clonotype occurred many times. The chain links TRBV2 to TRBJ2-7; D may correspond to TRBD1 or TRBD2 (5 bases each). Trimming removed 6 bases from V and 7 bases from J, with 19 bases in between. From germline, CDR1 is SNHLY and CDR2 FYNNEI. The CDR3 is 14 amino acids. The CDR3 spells CASSVESGPGEQYF. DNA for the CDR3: TGTGCCAGCAGCGTAGAATCGGGACCGGGAGAGCAGTACTTC. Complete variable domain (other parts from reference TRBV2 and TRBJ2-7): EPEVTQTPSHQVTQMGQEVILRCVPISNHLYFYWYRQILGQKVEFLVSFYNNEISEKSEIFDDQFSVERPDGSNFTLKIRSTKLEDSAMYFCASSVESGPGEQYFGPGTRLTVT.

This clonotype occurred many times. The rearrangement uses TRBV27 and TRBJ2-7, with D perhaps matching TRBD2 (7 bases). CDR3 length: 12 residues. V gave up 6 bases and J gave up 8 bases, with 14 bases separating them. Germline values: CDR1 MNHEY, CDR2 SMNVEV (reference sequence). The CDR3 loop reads CASRALGGQQYF. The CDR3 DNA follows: TGTGCCAGCAGAGCCTTGGGGGGGCAGCAGTACTTC.

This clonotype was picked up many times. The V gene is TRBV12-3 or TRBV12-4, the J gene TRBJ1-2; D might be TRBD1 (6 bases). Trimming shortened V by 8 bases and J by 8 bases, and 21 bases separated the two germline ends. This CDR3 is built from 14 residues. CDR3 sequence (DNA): TGTGCCAGCGGGGGGGGGCCGATCATGATGGGCTACACCTTC. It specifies CASGGGPIMMGYTF.

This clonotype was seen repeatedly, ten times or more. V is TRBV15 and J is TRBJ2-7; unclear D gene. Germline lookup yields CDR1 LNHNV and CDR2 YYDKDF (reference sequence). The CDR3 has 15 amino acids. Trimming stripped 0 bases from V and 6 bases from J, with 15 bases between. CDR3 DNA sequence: TGTGCCACCAGCAGAGATTCTCACGGTTTTGGCGAGCAGTACTTC. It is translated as CATSRDSHGFGEQYF. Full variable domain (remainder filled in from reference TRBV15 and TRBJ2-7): DAMVIQNPRYQVTQFGKPVTLSCSQTLNHNVMYWYQQKSSQAPKLLFHYYDKDFNNEADTPDNFQSRRPNTSFCFLDIRSPGLGDTAMYLCATSRDSHGFGEQYFGPGTRLTVT.

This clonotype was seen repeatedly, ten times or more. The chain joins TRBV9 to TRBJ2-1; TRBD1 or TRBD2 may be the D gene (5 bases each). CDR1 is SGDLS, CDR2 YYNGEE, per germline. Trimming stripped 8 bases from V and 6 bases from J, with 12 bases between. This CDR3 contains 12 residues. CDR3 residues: CASRDVGNEQFF. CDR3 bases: TGTGCCAGTAGGGACGTGGGCAATGAGCAGTTCTTC.

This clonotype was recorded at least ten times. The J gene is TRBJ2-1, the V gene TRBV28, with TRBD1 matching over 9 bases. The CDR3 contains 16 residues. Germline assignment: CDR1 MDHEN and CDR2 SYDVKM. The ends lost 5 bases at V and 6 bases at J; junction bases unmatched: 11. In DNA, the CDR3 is TGTGCCAGCAGTACGAACCGGGACAGGGAGTTCAATGAGCAGTTCTTC. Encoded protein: CASSTNRDREFNEQFF.

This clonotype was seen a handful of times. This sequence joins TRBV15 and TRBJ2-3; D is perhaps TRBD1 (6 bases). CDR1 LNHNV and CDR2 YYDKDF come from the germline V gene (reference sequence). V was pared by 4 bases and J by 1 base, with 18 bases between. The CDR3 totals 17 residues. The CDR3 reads CATSKITGSGGTDTQYF. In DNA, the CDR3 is TGTGCCACCAGCAAAATTACAGGGTCTGGGGGCACAGATACGCAGTATTTT.

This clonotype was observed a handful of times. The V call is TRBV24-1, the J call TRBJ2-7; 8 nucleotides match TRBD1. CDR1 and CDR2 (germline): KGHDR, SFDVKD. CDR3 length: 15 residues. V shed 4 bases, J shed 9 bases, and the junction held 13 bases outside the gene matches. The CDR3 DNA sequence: TGTGCCACCAGTGACCCCGGGACAGGAGGTGAAGGGCAGTACTTC. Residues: CATSDPGTGGEGQYF.

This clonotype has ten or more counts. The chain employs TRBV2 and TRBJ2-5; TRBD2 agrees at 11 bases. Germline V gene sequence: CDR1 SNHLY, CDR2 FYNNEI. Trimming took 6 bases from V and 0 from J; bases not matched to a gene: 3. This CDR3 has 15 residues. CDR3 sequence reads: CASRRLAGNQETQYF. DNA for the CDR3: TGTGCCAGCAGAAGACTAGCGGGAAACCAAGAGACCCAGTACTTC.

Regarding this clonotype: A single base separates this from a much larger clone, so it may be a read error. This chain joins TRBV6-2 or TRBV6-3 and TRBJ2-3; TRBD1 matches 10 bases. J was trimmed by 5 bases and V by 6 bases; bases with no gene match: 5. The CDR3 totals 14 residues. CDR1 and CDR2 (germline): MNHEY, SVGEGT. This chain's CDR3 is CASRQTGGKDTQYF. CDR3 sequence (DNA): TGTGCCAGCAGGCAGACAGGGGGCAAAGATACGCAGTATTTT.

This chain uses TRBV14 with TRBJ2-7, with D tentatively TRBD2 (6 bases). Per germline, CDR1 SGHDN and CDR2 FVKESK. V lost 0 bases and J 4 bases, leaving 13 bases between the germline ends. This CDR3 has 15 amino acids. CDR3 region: CASSQDIAVKYEQYF. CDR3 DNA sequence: TGTGCCAGCAGCCAAGACATAGCGGTTAAGTACGAGCAGTACTTC.

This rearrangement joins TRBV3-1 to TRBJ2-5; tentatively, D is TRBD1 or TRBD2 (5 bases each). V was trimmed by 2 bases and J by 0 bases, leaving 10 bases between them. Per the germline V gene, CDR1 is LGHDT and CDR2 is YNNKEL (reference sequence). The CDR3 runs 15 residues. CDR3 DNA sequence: TGTGCCAGCAGCCAACTAGGGACGGACCAAGAGACCCAGTACTTC. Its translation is CASSQLGTDQETQYF.

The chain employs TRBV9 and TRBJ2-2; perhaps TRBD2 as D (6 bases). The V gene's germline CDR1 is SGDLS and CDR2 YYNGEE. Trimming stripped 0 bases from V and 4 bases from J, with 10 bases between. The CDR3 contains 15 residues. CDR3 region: CASSVAGEVTGELFF. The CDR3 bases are TGTGCCAGCAGCGTAGCGGGAGAGGTCACCGGGGAGCTGTTTTTT.

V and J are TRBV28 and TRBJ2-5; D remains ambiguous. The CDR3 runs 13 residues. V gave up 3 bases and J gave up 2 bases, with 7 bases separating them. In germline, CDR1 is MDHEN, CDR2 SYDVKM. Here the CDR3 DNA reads TGTGCCAGCAGTTTTTACACGCAAGAGACCCAGTACTTC. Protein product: CASSFYTQETQYF. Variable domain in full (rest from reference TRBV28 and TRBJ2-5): DVKVTQSSRYLVKRTGEKVFLECVQDMDHENMFWYRQDPGLGLRLIYFSYDVKMKEKGDIPEGYSVSREKKERFSLILESASTNQTSMYLCASSFYTQETQYFGPGTRLLVL.

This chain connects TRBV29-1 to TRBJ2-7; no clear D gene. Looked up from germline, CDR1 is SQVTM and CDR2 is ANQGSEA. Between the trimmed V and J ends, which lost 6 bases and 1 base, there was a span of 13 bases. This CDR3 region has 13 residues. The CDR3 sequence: CSVTLSRSYEQYF. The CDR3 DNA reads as TGCAGCGTCACGCTTAGCCGATCCTACGAGCAGTACTTC.

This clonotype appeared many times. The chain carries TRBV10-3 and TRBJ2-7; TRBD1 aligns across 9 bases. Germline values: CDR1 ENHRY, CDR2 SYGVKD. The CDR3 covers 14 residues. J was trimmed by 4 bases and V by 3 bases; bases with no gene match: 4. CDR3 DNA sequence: TGTGCCATCAGTGACAGGGACAGGGTTTACGAGCAGTACTTC. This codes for CAISDRDRVYEQYF.

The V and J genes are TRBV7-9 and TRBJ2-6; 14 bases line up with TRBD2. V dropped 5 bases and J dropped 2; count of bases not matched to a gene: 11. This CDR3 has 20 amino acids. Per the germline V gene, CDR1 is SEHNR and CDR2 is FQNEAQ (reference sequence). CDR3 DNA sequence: TGTGCCAGCAGCATGAGATCCGGGACTAGCGGGAGCACTGGGGCCAACGTCCTGACTTTC. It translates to CASSMRSGTSGSTGANVLTF.

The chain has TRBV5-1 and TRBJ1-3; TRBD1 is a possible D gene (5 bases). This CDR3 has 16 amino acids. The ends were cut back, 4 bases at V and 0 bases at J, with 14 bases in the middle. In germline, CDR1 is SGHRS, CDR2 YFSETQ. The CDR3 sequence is CASSPERGDSGNTIYF. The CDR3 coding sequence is TGCGCCAGCAGCCCGGAGAGAGGGGACTCTGGAAACACCATATATTTT.

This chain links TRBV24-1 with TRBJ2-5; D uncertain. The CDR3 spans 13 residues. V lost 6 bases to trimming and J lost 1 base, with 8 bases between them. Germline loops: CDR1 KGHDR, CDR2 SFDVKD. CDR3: CATSPVAQETQYF. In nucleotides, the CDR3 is TGTGCCACCAGTCCCGTGGCCCAAGAGACCCAGTACTTC.

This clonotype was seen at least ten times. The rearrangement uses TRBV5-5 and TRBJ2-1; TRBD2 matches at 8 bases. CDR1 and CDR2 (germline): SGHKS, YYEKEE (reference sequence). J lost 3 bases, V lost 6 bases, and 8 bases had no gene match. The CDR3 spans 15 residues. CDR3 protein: CASTLASGHYNEQFF. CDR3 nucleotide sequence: TGTGCCAGCACCCTAGCTAGCGGGCACTACAATGAGCAGTTCTTC.

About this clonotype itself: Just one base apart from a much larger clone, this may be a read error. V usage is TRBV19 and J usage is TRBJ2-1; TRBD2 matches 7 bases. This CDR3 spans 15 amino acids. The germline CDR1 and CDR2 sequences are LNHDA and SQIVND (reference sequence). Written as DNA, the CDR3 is TGTGCCAGTAGTAGCGGGACTACTTCCTACGATGAGCAGTTCTTC. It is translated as CASSSGTTSYDEQFF.

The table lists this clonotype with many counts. The CDR3 reads CASRRDRTYEQYF. For the CDR3, the DNA is TGTGCCAGCCGTCGGGACAGGACCTACGAGCAGTACTTC. This chain connects TRBV12-3 or TRBV12-4 to TRBJ2-7, with TRBD1 matching 8 bases. The CDR3 extends over 13 amino acids. With 8 bases clipped from V and 2 bases from J, the junction kept 5 bases outside the gene matches.

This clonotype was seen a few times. CDR3 in DNA: TGTGCCAGCAGCTTGGCAGGGTACGGCTACACCTTC. This gives the protein CASSLAGYGYTF. The genes are TRBV5-6 and TRBJ1-2, with D possibly matching TRBD1 (5 bases). The V gene lost 0 bases and the J gene lost 8 bases, with 8 bases spanning the gap. The CDR3 is 12 amino acids. CDR1 is SGHDT, CDR2 YYEEEE, per germline.

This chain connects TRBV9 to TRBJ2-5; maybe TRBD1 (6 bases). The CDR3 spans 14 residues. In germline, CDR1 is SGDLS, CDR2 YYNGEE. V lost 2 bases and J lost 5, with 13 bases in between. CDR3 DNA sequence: TGTGCCAGCAGCGTCGCACAGGGCGGGGAGACCCAGTACTTC. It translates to CASSVAQGGETQYF.

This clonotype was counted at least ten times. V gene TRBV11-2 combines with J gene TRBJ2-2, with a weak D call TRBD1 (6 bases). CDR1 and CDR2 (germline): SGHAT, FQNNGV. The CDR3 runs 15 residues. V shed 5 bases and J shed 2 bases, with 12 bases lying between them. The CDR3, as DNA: TGTGCCAGCAGCCCTGGACAGATAAACACCGGGGAGCTGTTTTTT. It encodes CASSPGQINTGELFF. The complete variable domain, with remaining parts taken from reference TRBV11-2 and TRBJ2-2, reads EAGVAQSPRYKIIEKRQSVAFWCNPISGHATLYWYQQILGQGPKLLIQFQNNGVVDDSQLPKDRFSAERLKGVDSTLKIQPAKLEDSAVYLCASSPGQINTGELFFGEGSRLTVL.